The 20 T cell receptor beta chains below were found in one sample sequenced in a study of spatial heterogeneity in lung cancer. Whole-study findings and limits: Expanded alpha and beta TCR counts within tumors tracked tumor mutation counts.

Time point indicated: sample taken at primary tumor resection. TCRdb re-derived calls from the 5' RACE reads in MiXCR, one entry per CDR3 protein. This sample has around 15,000 distinct CDR3 sequences, with 6.8% found just once. Their antigen targets remain unknown. Sequencing was performed on lung tumor tissue, taken at surgery. The receptor source for this set is a female donor with early-stage non-small cell lung cancer.

The chain joins TRBV7-9 to TRBJ2-3, with D possibly TRBD2 on 5 matching bases. This CDR3 has 15 amino acids. V dropped 1 base and J dropped 1 base, with 9 bases sitting between them. CDR1 SEHNR and CDR2 FQNEAQ come from the germline V gene (reference sequence). The CDR3 bases are TGTGCCAGCAGCTTAGGGGGAGTGGGCACAGATACGCAGTATTTT. Protein product: CASSLGGVGTDTQYF. Variable domain in full (rest from reference TRBV7-9 and TRBJ2-3): DTGVSQNPRHKITKRGQNVTFRCDPISEHNRLYWYRQTLGQGPEFLTYFQNEAQLEKSRLLSDRFSAERPKGSFSTLEIQRTEQGDSAMYLCASSLGGVGTDTQYFGPGTRLTVL.

In its sample, this clonotype was seen many times. The V and J genes are TRBV28 and TRBJ2-7; no definite D call. Germline assignment: CDR1 MDHEN and CDR2 SYDVKM. V dropped 2 bases and J dropped 5 bases, with 7 bases sitting between them. The CDR3 sequence is 12 residues long. In nucleotides, the CDR3 is TGTGCCAGCAGTTTACCGGCCCACGAGCAGTACTTC. Its translation: CASSLPAHEQYF.

This clonotype was counted a few times. This sequence joins TRBV2 and TRBJ1-2; D possibly corresponds to TRBD1 (6 bases). V gave up 4 bases and J gave up 7 bases, with 13 bases separating them. The CDR3 extends over 13 amino acids. Germline CDR1 is SNHLY and CDR2 is FYNNEI. The CDR3 here is CASSGDTLIGYTF. DNA for the CDR3: TGTGCCAGCAGTGGGGACACCTTGATTGGCTACACCTTC.

This clonotype was seen at least ten times. In nucleotides, the CDR3 is TGCGCCAGCAGCTGGGGCCAGGGAGGAACCGGGGAGCTGTTTTTT. Translating it yields CASSWGQGGTGELFF. The V gene is TRBV5-1, the J gene TRBJ2-2, with D possibly TRBD2 on 6 matching bases. The CDR3 is 15 amino acids. Trimming took off 3 bases at V and 5 bases at J, with 14 bases between the two ends. Germline CDR1 and CDR2: SGHRS and YFSETQ.

This clonotype was picked up many times. The chain couples TRBV6-5 to TRBJ2-7; 10 nucleotides match TRBD1. From germline, CDR1 is MNHEY and CDR2 SVGAGI. The CDR3 contains 15 residues. As DNA, the CDR3 is TGTGGGTCCCTGTCCGGGACAGGGGAAAGCTACGAGCAGTACTTC. Encoded protein: CGSLSGTGESYEQYF.

The V gene is TRBV6-6, the J gene TRBJ1-6; D not resolved. V lost 6 bases, J lost 0 bases, and 9 bases lay in between. CDR3 size: 15 residues. The germline V gene has CDR1 MNHNY and CDR2 SVGAGI (reference sequence). This CDR3 is CASRPTDSYNSPLHF. For the CDR3, the DNA is TGTGCCAGCAGGCCGACGGACTCCTATAATTCACCCCTCCACTTT.

This clonotype was detected many times. The chain employs TRBV7-6 and TRBJ2-3; TRBD2 might be the D (6 bases). The germline CDR1 and CDR2 sequences are SGHVS and FNYEAQ. The CDR3 is made up of 15 amino acids. V was clipped by 5 bases and J by 0 bases, with 12 bases between them. The CDR3 coding sequence is TGTGCCAGCAGCCTTGATAGCGGTAGCACAGATACGCAGTATTTT. Encoded protein: CASSLDSGSTDTQYF.

This clonotype has a count of ten or more. J is TRBJ1-5 and V is TRBV7-8; the D gene is possibly TRBD1 (6 bases). The V end was cut by 6 bases, the J end by 1 base, with 10 bases between. This CDR3 contains 14 residues. Looked up from germline, CDR1 is SGHVS and CDR2 is FQNEAQ. CDR3 residues: CASRGGGSNQPQHF. The CDR3 DNA sequence: TGTGCCAGCAGGGGGGGCGGGAGCAATCAGCCCCAGCATTTT.

This clonotype was picked up many times. The chain is built from TRBV11-1 and TRBJ2-5; TRBD2 aligns across 10 bases. CDR3 length equals 16 residues. V gave up 4 bases and J gave up 3 bases; unmatched junction bases: 8. In germline, CDR1 is SGHAT, CDR2 FQDESV (reference sequence). Written as DNA, the CDR3 is TGTGCCAGCAGCTCCCAGAGTCTAGCGGGGGAAGAGACCCAGTACTTC. It codes for CASSSQSLAGEETQYF.

This clonotype was seen more than once but under ten times. The chain is built from TRBV11-2 and TRBJ1-6, with 9 bases identical to TRBD1. This CDR3 is 17 amino acids long. The germline gives CDR1 SGHAT, CDR2 FQNNGV. V lost 1 base, J lost 10 bases, and 11 bases stayed unmatched. CDR3 in amino acids: CASSLAPPGQGESPLHF. The CDR3 DNA sequence: TGTGCCAGCAGCTTAGCCCCCCCGGGACAGGGAGAATCACCCCTCCACTTT.

This clonotype was counted a single time. This may arise from a read error, as a much more abundant clone is one base away. Given the absence of the conserved phenylalanine or tryptophan at the CDR3 end, a read error is likely. The chain has TRBV5-4 and TRBJ2-7; TRBD2 agrees at 9 bases. The CDR3 runs to 14 residues. CDR1 is SGHNT and CDR2 is YYREEE in the germline V gene (reference sequence). V was pared by 3 bases and J by 5 bases, with 6 bases of the junction left unmatched. Written as DNA, the CDR3 is TGTGCCAGCAGCTCCACCGGGACTAGCAACGAGCAGTACTCC. Protein sequence: CASSSTGTSNEQYS.

At least ten counts were recorded for this clonotype. The chain is built from TRBV20-1 and TRBJ2-3; D is perhaps TRBD1 (5 bases). The CDR3 consists of 15 residues. V was shortened by 5 bases and J by 5 bases, with 20 bases between the two germline ends. The germline CDR1 and CDR2 sequences are DFQATT and SNEGSKA (reference sequence). The chain's CDR3 is CSAERTILRGDTQYF. CDR3 sequence (DNA): TGCAGTGCTGAAAGGACAATCCTTCGAGGAGATACGCAGTATTTT.

This clonotype showed up many times. This chain joins TRBV27 and TRBJ1-5; TRBD1 might be the D (6 bases). CDR3 size: 14 residues. Looked up from germline, CDR1 is MNHEY and CDR2 is SMNVEV (reference sequence). V lost 3 bases and J 2 bases, leaving 8 bases between the germline ends. CDR3 bases: TGTGCCAGCAGTTTGGGGGCTCGCAATCAGCCCCAGCATTTT. It is translated as CASSLGARNQPQHF.

The table lists this clonotype with many counts. The chain joins TRBV5-6 to TRBJ1-1; D uncertain. The CDR3 length is 15 residues. CDR1 and CDR2 from the germline V gene are SGHDT and YYEEEE. With 0 bases removed from V and 1 base from J, the gap between germline ends came to 10 bases. In nucleotides, the CDR3 is TGTGCCAGCAGCTTGGGTCCGGAGGGGAACACTGAAGCTTTCTTT. As protein: CASSLGPEGNTEAFF.

In its sample, this clonotype is medium-sized. The V gene is TRBV20-1, the J gene TRBJ2-7; D is uncertain. The CDR3 spans 13 residues. Trimming removed 3 bases from V and 4 bases from J, with 13 bases in between. CDR1 and CDR2 from the germline V gene are DFQATT and SNEGSKA (reference sequence). This CDR3 is CSASYGFEYEQYF. The CDR3 DNA follows: TGCAGTGCTAGCTACGGTTTTGAATACGAGCAGTACTTC.

This clonotype was seen at least ten times. The chain carries TRBV7-2 and TRBJ1-2; weak D call: TRBD1 (5 bases). The CDR3 consists of 16 residues. Germline CDR1 reads SGHTA; CDR2 reads FQGNSA. The ends were cut back, 1 base at V and 6 bases at J, with 18 bases in the middle. CDR3 region: CASSLDVATRGNGYTF. CDR3 in DNA: TGTGCCAGCAGCTTAGACGTAGCAACCCGGGGCAATGGCTACACCTTC.

This clonotype was counted many times. The chain joins TRBV5-4 to TRBJ2-7, with 10 bases that match TRBD1. Germline loops: CDR1 SGHNT, CDR2 YYREEE (reference sequence). The CDR3 covers 17 residues. J was trimmed by 5 bases and V by 0 bases; bases with no gene match: 11. In nucleotides, the CDR3 is TGTGCCAGCAGCTTGGGGGGATCGGGACAGGGGTTCAACGAGCAGTACTTC. As protein: CASSLGGSGQGFNEQYF.

At least ten counts were recorded for this clonotype. The chain employs TRBV12-3 or TRBV12-4 and TRBJ2-5; D is undetermined. V was trimmed by 5 bases and J by 5 bases, leaving 9 bases between them. CDR3 length equals 12 residues. The CDR3 region has the DNA TGTGCCAGCAGTGCTGGCCCCGAGACCCAGTACTTC. Translation: CASSAGPETQYF.

In regard to this clonotype: A clone one base away is much larger, so this may be a read error. The chain recombines TRBV7-9 with TRBJ1-1; perhaps TRBD1 as D (6 bases). From germline, CDR1 is SEHNR and CDR2 FQNEAQ (reference sequence). The CDR3 has 17 amino acids. V lost 5 bases to trimming and J lost 7 bases, with 26 bases between them. The CDR3 loop reads CASSQTPGQKTENEAFF. The CDR3, as DNA: TGTGCCAGCAGCCAGACACCAGGACAGAAAACAGAGAATGAAGCTTTCTTT.

This clonotype showed up many times. The V call is TRBV4-2, the J call TRBJ2-5, with a weak D call TRBD2 (6 bases). The germline V gene encodes CDR1 LGHNA and CDR2 YNFKEQ. V was trimmed by 0 bases and J by 5 bases, leaving 13 bases between them. The CDR3 consists of 15 residues. DNA for the CDR3: TGTGCCAGCAGCCAAGAGTTCGGGGGTTTGGAGACCCAGTACTTC. This gives the protein CASSQEFGGLETQYF.